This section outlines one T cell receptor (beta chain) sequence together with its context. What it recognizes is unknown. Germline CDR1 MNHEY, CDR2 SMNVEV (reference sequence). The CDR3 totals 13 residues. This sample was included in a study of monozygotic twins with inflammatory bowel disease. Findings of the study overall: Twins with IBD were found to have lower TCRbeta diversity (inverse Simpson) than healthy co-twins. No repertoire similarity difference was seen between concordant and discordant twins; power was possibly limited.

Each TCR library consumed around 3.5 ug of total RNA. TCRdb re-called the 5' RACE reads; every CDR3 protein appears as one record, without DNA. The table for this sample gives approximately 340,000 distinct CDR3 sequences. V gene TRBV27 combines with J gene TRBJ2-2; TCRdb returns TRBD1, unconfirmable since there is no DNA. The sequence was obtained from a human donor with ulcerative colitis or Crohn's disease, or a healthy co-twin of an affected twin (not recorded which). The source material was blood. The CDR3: CASSWGNTGELFF.